This is a list of T cell receptor beta chains from one sample in a study of blood T cell repertoires in COVID-19. TCRdb keeps only in-frame clones here, not all; method: immunoSEQ multiplex PCR. The sample consists of roughly 90,000 clones, about 87% of them appearing once. Sequenced input: peripheral blood. The source is a human donor in a cohort sampled during active COVID-19. Both conserved end residues are part of each CDR3. Each record gives: D gene, V gene, clone size, CDR3 length, J gene, CDR3 protein, CDR3 DNA. D genes are given only for firm matches. Size is stated for part of the rows, as once, few or many counts, or as a class when the clone is expanded.

d_call: NA
v_call: TRBV2
clone_size: NA
cdr3_length: 13
j_call: TRBJ2-2
cdr3_aa: CASRRDLEGELFF
cdr3_nt: TGTGCCAGCAGGAGGGACTTGGAAGGGGAGCTGTTTTTT

d_call: TRBD1
v_call: TRBV28
clone_size: NA
cdr3_length: 15
j_call: TRBJ1-6
cdr3_aa: CASTTTGVILSPLHF
cdr3_nt: TGTGCCAGCACCACGACAGGGGTTATCCTTTCACCCCTCCACTTT

d_call: NA
v_call: TRBV7-9
clone_size: NA
cdr3_length: 13
j_call: TRBJ2-2
cdr3_aa: CASRLQGTGELFF
cdr3_nt: TGTGCCAGCCGCCTACAGGGCACCGGGGAGCTGTTTTTT

d_call: TRBD1
v_call: TRBV24-1
clone_size: NA
cdr3_length: 14
j_call: TRBJ2-5
cdr3_aa: CATSTGQGIETQYF
cdr3_nt: TGTGCCACAAGTACTGGACAGGGGATAGAGACCCAGTACTTC

d_call: NA
v_call: TRBV10-1
clone_size: NA
cdr3_length: 15
j_call: TRBJ2-2
cdr3_aa: CASSESFRGGGELFF
cdr3_nt: TGCGCCAGCAGTGAGTCTTTCAGGGGCGGCGGGGAGCTGTTTTTT

d_call: TRBD1
v_call: TRBV5-4
clone_size: NA
cdr3_length: 16
j_call: TRBJ2-5
cdr3_aa: CASSSAGQGWGETQYF
cdr3_nt: TGTGCCAGCAGCTCCGCGGGACAGGGTTGGGGAGAGACCCAGTACTTC

d_call: NA
v_call: TRBV14
clone_size: NA
cdr3_length: 13
j_call: TRBJ2-1
cdr3_aa: CASSQDPACEQFF
cdr3_nt: TGTGCCAGCAGCCAAGACCCCGCGTGTGAGCAGTTCTTC

d_call: TRBD2
v_call: TRBV11-3
clone_size: once
cdr3_length: 14
j_call: TRBJ2-1
cdr3_aa: CASSFSGDYNEQFF
cdr3_nt: TGTGCCAGCAGCTTTAGCGGGGATTACAATGAGCAGTTCTTC

d_call: TRBD1
v_call: TRBV2
clone_size: NA
cdr3_length: 13
j_call: TRBJ1-1
cdr3_aa: CASTVAGGTEAFF
cdr3_nt: TGTGCCAGCACCGTGGCAGGGGGCACTGAAGCTTTCTTT

d_call: TRBD1
v_call: TRBV27
clone_size: NA
cdr3_length: 14
j_call: TRBJ1-1
cdr3_aa: CASSLRTGVTEAFF
cdr3_nt: TGTGCCAGCAGTTTGAGGACAGGGGTTACTGAAGCTTTCTTT

d_call: TRBD2
v_call: TRBV19
clone_size: once
cdr3_length: 14
j_call: TRBJ2-3
cdr3_aa: CASKDGRWGDTQYF
cdr3_nt: TGTGCCAGTAAGGACGGGAGGTGGGGGGATACGCAGTATTTT